The present TCR beta chain was sequenced within a study of shared clonotypes between healthy human individuals (dated by TCRdb to the early 2020s). General notes on the study: The cohort comprised a couple of women and three men aged 18 to 49 years. For each donor, CD4 naive and CD4 memory were each run on three plates, CD8 naive on two plates, and CD8 memory on one plate. To estimate repertoire size and how much clonotypes are shared between individuals, the study performed deep sequencing of blood TCR repertoires from about five healthy adults. Libraries were prepared and TCR repertoires were sequenced by different laboratories using diverse techniques, in order to increase sequencing depth and limit assay-specific biases. Between about 0.9 and 8.9 billion PBMCs per donor were obtained by leukapheresis.

Using the deep immunoSEQ assay, TCR CDR3 regions were amplified from genomic DNA by multiplex PCR. Genomic DNA extracted from each cell subset was distributed evenly over all wells of several immunoSEQ 96-well plates, and each plate served as one replicate. For sorted subsets, around 200 ng genomic DNA, equal to 30,000 to 35,000 T cell genomes, was loaded into each replicate PCR. Purified libraries were measured with a Qubit 3.0 fluorometer, size-checked on a Bioanalyzer 2100, and measured again with the KAPA Library Quantification kit. A separate single-read 150-cycle Illumina NextSeq 550 flow cell was used to sequence each immunoSEQ 96-well plate. Per the original workflow: Because only junctional sequences without quality scores were contained in the immunoSEQ output, filtering matching that applied to full-length reads could not be performed. To assign V/J genes and CDR3, sequences were annotated using PyIR, a Python wrapper for IgBLAST v1.9, with IMGT germline references. Reads were removed for weak V/J assignments (E-value above 1e-6), missing CDR3, stop codons, out-of-frame junctions, or ambiguous translated residues. A V3J clonotype was defined by an identical inferred V gene, J gene, and CDR3 amino acid sequence. Percentage overlap between repertoires was calculated by dividing the number of shared unique clonotypes by the size of the smaller repertoire. Repertoire richness was assessed with RTK rarefaction, the Chao1 estimator, and Recon v2.1 estimates of unobserved clonotypes. Generation probabilities were computed with OLGA for all TCRbeta clonotypes obtained by the gDNA method from a handful of donors. Entries here come from immuneACCESS through TCRdb and include only in-frame sequences with V and J called. Some clones fail to appear in such tables; in the studies checked, an unresolved V gene covers under half of the shortfall, and the cause of the remainder is unknown. V, J and clone size are taken as reported in that table, and D and trimming were inferred from the DNA itself. This sample has 1.6 million or so clones in its table, and approximately 98.5% of those were observed once. Together, the top ten hold around 0.38% of the sample.

The donors were healthy, HIV-negative adults who had no recently reported acute infections or vaccinations. All donors were Caucasian adults living in Nashville, Tennessee, USA. CD4+ T cells were enriched through magnetic negative selection, after which naive cells were positively selected on CD45RA and the remaining negative fraction served as the memory subset. After blood collection by leukapheresis, PBMCs were isolated using Ficoll-Histopaque density gradient centrifugation and then cryopreserved in the vapor phase of liquid nitrogen. Analytical flow cytometry was used to check the purity and quantity of every magnetically sorted T cell population. Genomic DNA was isolated from each sorted fraction and quantified by UV absorbance on a Nanodrop 2000c. For this chain, trimming is 2 bases at the V end and 0 bases at the J end, and the number of junction bases without a gene match is 2. CDR1 and CDR2 are drawn from the germline V gene: SGHRS, YFSETQ. From the cysteine up to the phenylalanine, the CDR3 has a length of 15 residues. Just CDR3 DNA is preserved here, 45 bases in frame from base 1.

As concerns this clone: No cognate antigen has been identified for it. Base qualities are not at hand, and no much larger clone is one base apart. Other DNA sequences in the same sample also yield this CDR3.

What the research found in general, with its limitations: Estimated clonotype richness was generally larger for naive than for memory subsets. Sampling was restricted to blood, and TCR repertoires in tissues likely differ from the TCR repertoires found in blood. Rarefaction of sorted-subset datasets indicated incomplete sequencing despite the large sequencing depth. Roughly 5.2% of naive CD4, 3% to 4% of naive CD8, about 2.1% of memory CD4, and around 0.42% of memory CD8 clonotypes were shared across several donors. Compared with non-shared clonotypes, the clonotypes found in all four sorted-subset donors had higher generation probabilities. Pairwise subsampling indicated that sequencing depth was expected to affect the degree of clonotype sharing among donors. Because the study included only a small number of donors, the genetic and exposure-history diversity represented was limited.

The chain is made from TRBV5-1 and TRBJ2-1, and TRBD2 aligns with 7 junction nucleotides. The material sequenced was naive CD4+ T cells sorted from blood. This specimen's cell subset or site label, per the study, means: CD45RA+ positively selected. The TCR comes from a man aged 30 to 39 in good health. DNA sequence: TGCGCCAGCAGCTTAGGCGGGGGCTCCTACAATGAGCAGTTCTTC. This translates into CASSLGGGSYNEQFF. The full variable domain, completed from the reference TRBV5-1 and TRBJ2-1 proteins outside the CDR3, reads KAGVTQTPRYLIKTRGQQVTLSCSPISGHRSVSWYQQTPGQGLQFLFEYFSETQRNKGNFPGRFSGRQFSNSRSEMNVSTLELGDSALYLCASSLGGGSYNEQFFGPGTRLTVL.